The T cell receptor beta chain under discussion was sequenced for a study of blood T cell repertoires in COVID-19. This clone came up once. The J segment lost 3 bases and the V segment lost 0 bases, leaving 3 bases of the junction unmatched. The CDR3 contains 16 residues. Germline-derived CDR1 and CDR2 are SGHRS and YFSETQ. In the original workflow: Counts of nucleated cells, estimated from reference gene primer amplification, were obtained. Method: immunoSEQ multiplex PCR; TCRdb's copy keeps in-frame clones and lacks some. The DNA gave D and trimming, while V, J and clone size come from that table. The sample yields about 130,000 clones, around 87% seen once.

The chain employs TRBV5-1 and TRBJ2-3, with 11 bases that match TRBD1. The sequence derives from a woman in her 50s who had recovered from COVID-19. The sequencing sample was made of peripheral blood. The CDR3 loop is CASSLVGQGETDTQYF. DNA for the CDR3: TGCGCCAGCAGCTTGGTGGGACAGGGGGAAACAGATACGCAGTATTTT.